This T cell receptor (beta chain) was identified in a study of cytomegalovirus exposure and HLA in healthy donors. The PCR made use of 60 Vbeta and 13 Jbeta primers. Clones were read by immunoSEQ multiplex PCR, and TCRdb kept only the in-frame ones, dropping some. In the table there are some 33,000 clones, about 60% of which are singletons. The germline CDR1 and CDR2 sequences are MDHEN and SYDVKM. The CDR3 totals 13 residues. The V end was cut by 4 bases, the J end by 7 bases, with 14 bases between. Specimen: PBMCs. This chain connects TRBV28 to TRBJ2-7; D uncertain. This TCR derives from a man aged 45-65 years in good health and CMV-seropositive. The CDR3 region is CASSSPKSREQYF. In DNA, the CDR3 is TGTGCCAGCAGTTCTCCAAAGTCTCGGGAGCAGTACTTC.